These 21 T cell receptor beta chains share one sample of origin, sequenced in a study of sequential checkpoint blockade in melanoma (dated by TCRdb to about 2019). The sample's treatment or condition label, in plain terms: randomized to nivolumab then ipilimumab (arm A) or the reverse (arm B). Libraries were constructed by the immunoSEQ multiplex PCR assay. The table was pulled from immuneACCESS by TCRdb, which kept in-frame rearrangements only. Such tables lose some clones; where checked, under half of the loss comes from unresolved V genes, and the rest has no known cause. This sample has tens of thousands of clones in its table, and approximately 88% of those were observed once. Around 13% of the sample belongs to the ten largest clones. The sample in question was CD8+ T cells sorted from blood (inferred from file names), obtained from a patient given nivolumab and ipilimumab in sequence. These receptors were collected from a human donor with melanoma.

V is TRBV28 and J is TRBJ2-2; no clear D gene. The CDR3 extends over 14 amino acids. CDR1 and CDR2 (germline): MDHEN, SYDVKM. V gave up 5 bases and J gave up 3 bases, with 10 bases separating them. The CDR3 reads CASSPVGYTGELFF. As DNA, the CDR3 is TGTGCCAGCAGTCCCGTCGGGTACACCGGGGAGCTGTTTTTT.

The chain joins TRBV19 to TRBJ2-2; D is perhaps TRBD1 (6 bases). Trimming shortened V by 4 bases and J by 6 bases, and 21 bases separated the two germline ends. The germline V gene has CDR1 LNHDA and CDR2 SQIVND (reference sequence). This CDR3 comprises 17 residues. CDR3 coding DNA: TGTGCCAGTAGTAAGACCTCGGGACAAATCACACCCGGGGAGCTGTTTTTT. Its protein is CASSKTSGQITPGELFF.

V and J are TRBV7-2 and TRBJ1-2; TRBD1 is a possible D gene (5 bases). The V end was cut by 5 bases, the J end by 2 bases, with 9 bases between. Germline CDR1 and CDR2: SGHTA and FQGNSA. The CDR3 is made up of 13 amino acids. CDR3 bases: TGTGCCAGCAGCCCGACAGAAAACTATGGCTACACCTTC. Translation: CASSPTENYGYTF.

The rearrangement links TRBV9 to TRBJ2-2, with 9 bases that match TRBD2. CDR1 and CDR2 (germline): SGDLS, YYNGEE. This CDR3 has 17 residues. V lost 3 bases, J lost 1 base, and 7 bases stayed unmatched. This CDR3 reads CASSGVAGVRNTGELFF. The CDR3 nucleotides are TGTGCCAGCAGCGGAGTAGCGGGAGTAAGGAACACCGGGGAGCTGTTTTTT. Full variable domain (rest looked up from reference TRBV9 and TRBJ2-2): DSGVTQTPKHLITATGQRVTLRCSPRSGDLSVYWYQQSLDQGLQFLIQYYNGEERAKGNILERFSAQQFPDLHSELNLSSLELGDSALYFCASSGVAGVRNTGELFFGEGSRLTVL.

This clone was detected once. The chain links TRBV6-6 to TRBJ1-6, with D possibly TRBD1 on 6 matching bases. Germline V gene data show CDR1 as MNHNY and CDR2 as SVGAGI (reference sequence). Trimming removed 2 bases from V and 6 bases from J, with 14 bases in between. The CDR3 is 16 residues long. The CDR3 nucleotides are TGTGCCAGCAGTTACATCCAGGGGACGGGTAATTCACCCCTCCACTTT. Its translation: CASSYIQGTGNSPLHF.

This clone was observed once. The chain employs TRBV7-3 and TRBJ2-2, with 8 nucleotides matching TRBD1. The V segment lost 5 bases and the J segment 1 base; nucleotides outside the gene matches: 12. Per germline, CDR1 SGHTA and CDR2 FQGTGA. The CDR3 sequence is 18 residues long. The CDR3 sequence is CASSASPDRVMNTGELFF. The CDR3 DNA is TGTGCCAGCAGCGCCTCCCCGGACAGGGTGATGAACACCGGGGAGCTGTTTTTT.

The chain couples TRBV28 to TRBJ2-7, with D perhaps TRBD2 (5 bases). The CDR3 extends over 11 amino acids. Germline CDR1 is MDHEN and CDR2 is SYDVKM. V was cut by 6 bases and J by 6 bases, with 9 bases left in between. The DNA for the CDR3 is TGTGCCAGCAGCCGCGAGGGCGAGCAGTACGTC. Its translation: CASSREGEQYV.

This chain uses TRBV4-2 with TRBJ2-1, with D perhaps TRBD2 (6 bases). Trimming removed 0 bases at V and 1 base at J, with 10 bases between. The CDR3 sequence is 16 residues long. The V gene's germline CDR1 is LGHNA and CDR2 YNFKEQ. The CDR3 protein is CASSQDRGRSYNEQFF. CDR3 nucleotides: TGTGCCAGCAGCCAAGATCGGGGGAGATCCTACAATGAGCAGTTCTTC.

The CDR3 sequence is CASSVGGAGNTIYF. CDR3 DNA: TGTGCCAGCAGCGTAGGCGGAGCTGGAAACACCATATATTTT. The rearrangement joins TRBV9 to TRBJ1-3; D call uncertain. The V end lost 0 bases, the J end lost 2 bases, and 6 bases lay between the germline ends. The CDR3 consists of 14 residues. Germline CDR1 SGDLS, CDR2 YYNGEE.

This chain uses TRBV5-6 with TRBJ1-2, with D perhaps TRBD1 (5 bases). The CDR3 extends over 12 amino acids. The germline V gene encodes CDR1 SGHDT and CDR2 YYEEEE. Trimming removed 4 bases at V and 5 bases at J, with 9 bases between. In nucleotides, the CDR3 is TGTGCCAGCAGCCCCGGGGGGTATGGCTACACCTTC. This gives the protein CASSPGGYGYTF.

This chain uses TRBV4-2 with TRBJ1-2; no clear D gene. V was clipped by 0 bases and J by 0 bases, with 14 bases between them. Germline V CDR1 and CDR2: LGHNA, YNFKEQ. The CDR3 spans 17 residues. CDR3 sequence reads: CASSQDWAGGTNYGYTF. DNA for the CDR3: TGTGCCAGCAGCCAAGATTGGGCGGGAGGGACTAACTATGGCTACACCTTC.

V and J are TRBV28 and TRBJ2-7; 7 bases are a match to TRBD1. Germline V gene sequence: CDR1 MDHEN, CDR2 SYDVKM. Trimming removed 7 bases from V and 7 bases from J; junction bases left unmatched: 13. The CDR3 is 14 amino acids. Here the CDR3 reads CASIQGVATREQYF. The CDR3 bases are TGTGCCAGCATCCAGGGGGTGGCTACTCGGGAGCAGTACTTC.

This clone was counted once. Here the CDR3 reads CASSTTGGSYEQYF. CDR3 DNA: TGTGCCAGCAGCACCACAGGGGGCTCCTACGAGCAGTACTTC. The J gene is TRBJ2-7, the V gene TRBV7-9; TRBD1 agrees at 8 bases. Germline trimming cut 5 bases from V and 0 bases from J; bases unmatched to any gene: 3. Germline values: CDR1 SEHNR, CDR2 FQNEAQ (reference sequence). This CDR3 is built from 14 residues.

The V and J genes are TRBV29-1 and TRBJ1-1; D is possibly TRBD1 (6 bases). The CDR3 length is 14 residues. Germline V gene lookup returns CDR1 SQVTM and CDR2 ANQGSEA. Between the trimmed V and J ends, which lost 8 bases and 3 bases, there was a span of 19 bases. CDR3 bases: TGCAGCCACCGTGGGGACAAAGAGCACACTGAAGCTTTCTTT. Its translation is CSHRGDKEHTEAFF.

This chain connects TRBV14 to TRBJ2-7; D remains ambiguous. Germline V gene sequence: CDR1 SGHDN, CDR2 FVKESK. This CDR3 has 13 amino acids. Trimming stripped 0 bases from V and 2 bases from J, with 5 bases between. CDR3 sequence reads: CASSQEQTYEQYF. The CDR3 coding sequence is TGTGCCAGCAGCCAAGAACAGACCTACGAGCAGTACTTC. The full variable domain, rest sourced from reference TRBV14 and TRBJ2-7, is EAGVTQFPSHSVIEKGQTVTLRCDPISGHDNLYWYRRVMGKEIKFLLHFVKESKQDESGMPNNRFLAERTGGTYSTLKVQPAELEDSGVYFCASSQEQTYEQYFGPGTRLTVT.

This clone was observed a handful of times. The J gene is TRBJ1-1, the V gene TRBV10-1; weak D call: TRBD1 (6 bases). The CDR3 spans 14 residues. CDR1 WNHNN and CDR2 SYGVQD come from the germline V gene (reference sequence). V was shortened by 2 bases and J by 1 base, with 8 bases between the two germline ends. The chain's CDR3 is CASSEPDRNTEAFF. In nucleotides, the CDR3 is TGCGCCAGCAGTGAGCCGGACAGGAACACTGAAGCTTTCTTT.

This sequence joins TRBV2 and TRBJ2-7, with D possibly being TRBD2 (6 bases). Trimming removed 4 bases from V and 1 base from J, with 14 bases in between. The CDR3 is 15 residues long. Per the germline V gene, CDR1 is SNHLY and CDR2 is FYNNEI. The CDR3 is CASSGRGIGSYEQYF. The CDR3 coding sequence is TGTGCCAGCAGTGGACGGGGGATAGGGTCCTACGAGCAGTACTTC.

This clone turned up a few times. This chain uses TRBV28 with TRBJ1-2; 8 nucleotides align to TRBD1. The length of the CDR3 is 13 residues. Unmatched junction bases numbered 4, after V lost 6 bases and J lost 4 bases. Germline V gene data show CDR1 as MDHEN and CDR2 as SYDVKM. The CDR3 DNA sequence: TGTGCCAGCAGAACAGGGGGATTCTATGGCTACACCTTC. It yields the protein CASRTGGFYGYTF.

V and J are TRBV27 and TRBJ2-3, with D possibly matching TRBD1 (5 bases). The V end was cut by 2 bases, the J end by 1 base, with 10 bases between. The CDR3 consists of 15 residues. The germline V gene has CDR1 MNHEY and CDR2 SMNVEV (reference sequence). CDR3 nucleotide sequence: TGTGCCAGCAGTTTAAATCCGACAGGCACAGATACGCAGTATTTT. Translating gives CASSLNPTGTDTQYF.

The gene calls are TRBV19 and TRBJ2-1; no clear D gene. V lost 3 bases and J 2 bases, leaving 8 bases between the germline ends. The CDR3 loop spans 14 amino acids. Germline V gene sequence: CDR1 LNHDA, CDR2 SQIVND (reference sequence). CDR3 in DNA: TGTGCCAGTAGTATGTACTCTACCTACAATGAGCAGTTCTTC. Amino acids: CASSMYSTYNEQFF. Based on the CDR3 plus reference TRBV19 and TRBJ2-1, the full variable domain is DGGITQSPKYLFRKEGQNVTLSCEQNLNHDAMYWYRQDPGQGLRLIYYSQIVNDFQKGDIAEGYSVSREKKESFPLTVTSAQKNPTAFYLCASSMYSTYNEQFFGPGTRLTVL.

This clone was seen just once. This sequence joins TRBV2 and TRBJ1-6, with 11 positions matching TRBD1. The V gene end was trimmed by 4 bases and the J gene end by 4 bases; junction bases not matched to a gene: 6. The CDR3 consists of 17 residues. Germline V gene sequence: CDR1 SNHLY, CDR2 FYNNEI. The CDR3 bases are TGTGCCAGCAGTGTCGGGACAGGGGGAGAATATAATTCACCCCTCCACTTT. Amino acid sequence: CASSVGTGGEYNSPLHF.